There are many counts of the clone carrying this T cell receptor beta chain. TCRdb passed the PCR reads through MiXCR, listing each CDR3 protein once. The profile shows 400,000 to 600,000 distinct CDR3 sequences, around 21% of them singletons. The entry originates in a study of molecular identifiers for immune sequencing clone quantification. Looked up from germline, CDR1 is SQVTM and CDR2 is ANQGSEA. The CDR3 length is 13 residues. Trimming took off 6 bases at V and 5 bases at J, with 17 bases between the two ends. V is TRBV29-1 and J is TRBJ2-7; D is ambiguous. The clonotype was recovered from a human donor in good health. Some libraries in this study had Jurkat cell RNA spiked in. Material: naive CD8+ T cells from blood, with Jurkat cell RNA spiked in. The subset is: FACS-sorted CD8+CD4-CCR7+CD45RA+ naive T cells. The CDR3 bases are TGCAGCGTGTTGGGTAGGGCAACCCACGAGCAGTACTTC. Translation: CSVLGRATHEQYF.